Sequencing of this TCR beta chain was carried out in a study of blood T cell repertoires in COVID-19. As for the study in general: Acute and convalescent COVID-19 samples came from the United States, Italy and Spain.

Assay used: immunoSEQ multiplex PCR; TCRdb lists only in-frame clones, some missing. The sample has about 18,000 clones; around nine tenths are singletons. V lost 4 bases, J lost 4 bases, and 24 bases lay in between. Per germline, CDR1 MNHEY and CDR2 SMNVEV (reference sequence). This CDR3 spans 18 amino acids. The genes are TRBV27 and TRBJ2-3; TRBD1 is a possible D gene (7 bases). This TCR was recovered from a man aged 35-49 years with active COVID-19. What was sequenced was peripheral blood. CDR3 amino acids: CASSSLLLVEGAADTQYF. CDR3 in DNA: TGTGCCAGCAGTTCCCTCCTCTTGGTGGAGGGGGCGGCAGATACGCAGTATTTT.